The 26 T cell receptor beta chains below were found in one sample sequenced in a study of blood T cell repertoires in COVID-19. Here immunoSEQ multiplex PCR was the method, and the copy in TCRdb shows in-frame clones only, minus some. The sample shows 120,000 to 150,000 clones, 70% to 90% of them seen only once. The material sequenced was peripheral blood. Receptors were obtained from a woman aged 60-75 years with COVID-19, enrolled during active disease.

This clone has more than one count but fewer than ten. This rearrangement joins TRBV19 to TRBJ1-1; 8 bases align to TRBD1. The CDR3 is made up of 15 amino acids. CDR1 and CDR2 (germline): LNHDA, SQIVND (reference sequence). The trim removed 4 bases at V and 13 bases at J, leaving 17 bases unmatched. The CDR3 reads CASSSPERTGRFLFF. The CDR3 nucleotides are TGTGCCAGTAGTAGCCCTGAAAGGACAGGGAGATTTCTTTTCTTT.

This chain connects TRBV7-3 to TRBJ2-2; 9 bases are a match to TRBD2. CDR1 SGHTA and CDR2 FQGTGA come from the germline V gene. The CDR3 is made up of 17 amino acids. V was clipped by 0 bases and J by 3 bases; unmatched bases: 5. The CDR3 sequence is CASSLTSSGVDTGELFF. CDR3 bases: TGTGCCAGCAGCTTAACCTCTAGCGGGGTGGACACCGGGGAGCTGTTTTTT.

This clone was seen only a few times. The J gene is TRBJ2-7, the V gene TRBV10-3, with TRBD1 matching over 8 bases. The germline V gene has CDR1 ENHRY and CDR2 SYGVKD. The CDR3 loop spans 15 amino acids. V lost 2 bases to trimming and J lost 2 bases; unmatched junction nucleotides: 5. CDR3 sequence (DNA): TGTGCCATCAGTGAGCCACGGACAGGGCCCTACGAGCAGTACTTC. Its protein product is CAISEPRTGPYEQYF.

The gene calls are TRBV3-1 (or the pseudogene TRBV3-2) and TRBJ2-1; the match to TRBD2 covers 9 bases. The CDR3 has 20 amino acids. Germline CDR1 reads LGHDT; CDR2 reads YNNKEL (reference sequence). Losses at the gene ends were 5 bases for V and 0 bases for J; bases not matched to a gene: 17. The CDR3 DNA follows: TGTGCCAGCAGCACACGAACAAGGGCTAGCGGGGAGAGCTCCTACAATGAGCAGTTCTTC. Protein: CASSTRTRASGESSYNEQFF.

The V gene is TRBV7-9, the J gene TRBJ1-1; D call uncertain. Germline CDR1 is SEHNR and CDR2 is FQNEAQ (reference sequence). The CDR3 is 10 amino acids. Trimming cost V 3 bases and J 11 bases, with 7 bases left between them. The CDR3 protein is CASSFLRAFF. The CDR3 DNA follows: TGTGCCAGCAGCTTCCTCCGGGCTTTCTTT.

This chain uses TRBV5-6 with TRBJ1-6; 8 nucleotides align to TRBD1. Germline V gene lookup returns CDR1 SGHDT and CDR2 YYEEEE. V lost 1 base and J lost 6; bases outside the gene matches: 0. The CDR3 has 14 amino acids. The CDR3 nucleotides read TGTGCCAGCAGCTTGACAGGGGGTAATTCACCCCTCCACTTT. Translated: CASSLTGGNSPLHF.

The chain employs TRBV7-8 and TRBJ1-1; no firm D call. Trimming left V 8 bases short and J 4 bases short, with 20 bases between. The CDR3 runs 15 residues. Germline-derived CDR1 and CDR2 are SGHVS and FQNEAQ. The chain's CDR3 is CASGLSPAYGTEAFF. The CDR3 DNA is TGTGCCAGCGGGCTTTCCCCGGCCTACGGCACTGAAGCTTTCTTT.

This clone was counted a few times. This chain links TRBV11-2 with TRBJ2-5; D is unclear. The germline V gene has CDR1 SGHAT and CDR2 FQNNGV. The V gene lost 3 bases and the J gene lost 5 bases, with 10 bases spanning the gap. The CDR3 has 13 residues. For the CDR3, the DNA is TGTGCCAGCAGCTTCATAGAGGTGGAGACCCAGTACTTC. This encodes CASSFIEVETQYF. The full variable domain, rest sourced from reference TRBV11-2 and TRBJ2-5, is EAGVAQSPRYKIIEKRQSVAFWCNPISGHATLYWYQQILGQGPKLLIQFQNNGVVDDSQLPKDRFSAERLKGVDSTLKIQPAKLEDSAVYLCASSFIEVETQYFGPGTRLLVL.

This chain uses TRBV20-1 with TRBJ1-5; the D gene is possibly TRBD1 (5 bases). The V end lost 6 bases, the J end lost 6 bases, and 15 bases lay between the germline ends. Germline CDR1 is DFQATT and CDR2 is SNEGSKA (reference sequence). The CDR3 has 13 residues. For the CDR3, the DNA is TGCAGTGCCAGTCAGGGAACGGGTCAGCCCCAGCATTTT. Protein: CSASQGTGQPQHF.

The chain couples TRBV7-6 to TRBJ2-3; D call uncertain. Germline CDR1 is SGHVS and CDR2 is FNYEAQ. The ends were cut back, 5 bases at V and 1 base at J, with 16 bases in the middle. This CDR3 is built from 16 residues. The DNA for the CDR3 is TGTGCCAGCAGCGTATCGGCGAGGCGACGCACAGATACGCAGTATTTT. Encoded protein: CASSVSARRRTDTQYF. The entire variable domain, with the rest obtained from reference TRBV7-6 and TRBJ2-3, is as follows: GAGVSQSPRYKVTKRGQDVALRCDPISGHVSLYWYRQALGQGPEFLTYFNYEAQQDKSGLPNDRFSAERPEGSISTLTIQRTEQRDSAMYRCASSVSARRRTDTQYFGPGTRLTVL.

The chain couples TRBV7-2 to TRBJ1-4; TRBD1 matches at 9 bases. The germline CDR1 and CDR2 sequences are SGHTA and FQGNSA. V gave up 1 base and J gave up 2 bases; unmatched junction bases: 2. The CDR3 is 16 residues long. The CDR3 loop is CASSLGQGGTNEKLFF. The CDR3 nucleotides read TGTGCCAGCAGCTTAGGACAGGGGGGGACTAATGAAAAACTGTTTTTT.

The chain is built from TRBV4-1 and TRBJ2-2, with D perhaps matching TRBD1 (6 bases). The V gene lost 0 bases and the J gene lost 0 bases, with 11 bases spanning the gap. The CDR3 consists of 17 residues. The germline CDR1 and CDR2 sequences are MGHRA and YSYEKL. CDR3 region: CASSQDVGGANTGELFF. DNA for the CDR3: TGCGCCAGCAGCCAAGATGTTGGGGGCGCGAACACCGGGGAGCTGTTTTTT.

The rearrangement joins TRBV2 to TRBJ1-5, with 7 positions matching TRBD1. With 2 bases clipped from V and 6 bases from J, the junction kept 7 bases outside the gene matches. From germline, CDR1 is SNHLY and CDR2 FYNNEI. This CDR3 comprises 15 residues. The CDR3 bases are TGTGCCAGCAGTGAAAGGGCAGGGGGGAGTCAGCCCCAGCATTTT. This codes for CASSERAGGSQPQHF.

This clone was seen a single time. The chain links TRBV19 to TRBJ1-4; TRBD1 matches 7 bases. Germline V lookup: CDR1 LNHDA, CDR2 SQIVND (reference sequence). The length of the CDR3 is 13 residues. Trimming cost V 5 bases and J 6 bases; bases outside gene matches: 3. The CDR3: CASSGDRDEKLFF. The CDR3 DNA reads as TGTGCCAGTAGTGGAGACAGGGATGAAAAACTGTTTTTT.

The genes are TRBV27 and TRBJ2-7, with 14 bases matching TRBD2. This CDR3 region has 16 residues. With 3 bases clipped from V and 6 bases from J, the junction kept 7 bases outside the gene matches. Germline V gene sequence: CDR1 MNHEY, CDR2 SMNVEV (reference sequence). This chain's CDR3 is CASSFGLAGGFREQYF. DNA of the CDR3: TGTGCCAGCAGTTTCGGACTAGCGGGGGGTTTTCGCGAGCAGTACTTC.

The chain has TRBV12-3 or TRBV12-4 and TRBJ1-2, with D perhaps TRBD1 (6 bases). Trimming removed 5 bases from V and 6 bases from J, with 13 bases in between. The CDR3 contains 13 residues. CDR3 bases: TGTGCCAGCAGTCTGGGGGGGGCACATGGCTACACCTTC. It codes for CASSLGGAHGYTF.

This clone was found once. The chain uses TRBV7-2 and TRBJ2-7; 7 positions agree with TRBD1. J was trimmed by 6 bases and V by 0 bases; bases with no gene match: 5. The CDR3 length is 14 residues. Germline CDR1 SGHTA, CDR2 FQGNSA. The CDR3 here is CASSLAGGAAEQYF. Here the CDR3 DNA reads TGTGCCAGCAGCTTAGCAGGGGGCGCAGCCGAGCAGTACTTC.

The rearrangement uses TRBV11-1 and TRBJ2-7, with TRBD2 matching over 9 bases. Germline values: CDR1 SGHAT, CDR2 FQDESV (reference sequence). V dropped 3 bases and J dropped 6; count of bases not matched to a gene: 12. This CDR3 region has 16 residues. This CDR3 reads CASSFSGGGARIEQYF. Here the CDR3 DNA reads TGTGCCAGCAGCTTTTCTGGCGGGGGGGCCCGGATCGAGCAGTACTTC.

The chain employs TRBV7-9 and TRBJ1-2; 9 bases are a match to TRBD1. CDR3 length equals 16 residues. Germline CDR1 SEHNR, CDR2 FQNEAQ (reference sequence). Germline trimming cut 5 bases from V and 4 bases from J; bases unmatched to any gene: 11. In DNA, the CDR3 is TGTGCCAGCAGCGCCTGGACAGGGGACTTCCTCTATGGCTACACCTTC. Translating gives CASSAWTGDFLYGYTF.

In this sample, this clone turned up once. The rearrangement joins TRBV5-1 to TRBJ2-5; D is ambiguous. Per the germline V gene, CDR1 is SGHRS and CDR2 is YFSETQ. The germline V and J ends were trimmed by 1 base and 5 bases, with 6 bases remaining between them. The CDR3 totals 12 residues. This CDR3 reads CASSLTTETQYF. The CDR3 DNA sequence: TGCGCCAGCAGCTTGACAACGGAGACCCAGTACTTC.

V gene TRBV5-4 combines with J gene TRBJ1-1; D uncertain. There are 13 residues in the CDR3. With 3 bases removed from V and 1 base from J, the gap between germline ends came to 7 bases. Germline CDR1 SGHNT, CDR2 YYREEE (reference sequence). The CDR3 DNA reads TGTGCCAGCAGCTCAGTCCCGAACACTGAAGCTTTCTTT. Protein product: CASSSVPNTEAFF.

This clone was seen ten or more times. This chain uses TRBV7-2 with TRBJ2-3; 7 nucleotides line up with TRBD2. The germline V gene encodes CDR1 SGHTA and CDR2 FQGNSA. The CDR3 is 16 amino acids. The J segment lost 1 base and the V segment lost 1 base, leaving 5 bases of the junction unmatched. The CDR3 here is CASSLESGVRTDTQYF. The CDR3 DNA follows: TGTGCCAGCAGCTTAGAGAGCGGGGTTCGCACAGATACGCAGTATTTT.

This chain links TRBV29-1 with TRBJ1-2; unclear D gene. V shed 4 bases and J shed 4 bases, with 10 bases lying between them. CDR1 is SQVTM, CDR2 ANQGSEA, per germline. This CDR3 spans 12 amino acids. CDR3 region: CSVGAETYGYTF. In nucleotides, the CDR3 is TGCAGCGTTGGGGCAGAGACCTATGGCTACACCTTC.

J is TRBJ2-7 and V is TRBV7-9, with unresolved D. The CDR3 spans 14 residues. The germline gives CDR1 SEHNR, CDR2 FQNEAQ (reference sequence). V was shortened by 3 bases and J by 5 bases, with 14 bases between the two germline ends. The CDR3 sequence: CASSFGPRVDEQYF. CDR3 nucleotide sequence: TGTGCCAGCAGCTTTGGCCCACGGGTCGACGAGCAGTACTTC.

CDR3 nucleotides: TGCGCCAGCAGCCAACCCGGGACAGGGTATAGGGTGATGAACACTGAAGCTTTCTTT. Encoded protein: CASSQPGTGYRVMNTEAFF. V gene TRBV4-1 combines with J gene TRBJ1-1; TRBD1 matches 9 bases. Per germline, CDR1 MGHRA and CDR2 YSYEKL. Unmatched junction bases numbered 13, after V lost 2 bases and J lost 0 bases. This CDR3 is 19 amino acids long.

This chain connects TRBV9 to TRBJ2-2, with unresolved D. Per germline, CDR1 SGDLS and CDR2 YYNGEE. The CDR3 consists of 14 residues. V shed 4 bases and J shed 9 bases, with 16 bases lying between them. CDR3 sequence reads: CASSSTTDPRELFF. CDR3 nucleotide sequence: TGTGCCAGCAGCTCGACAACCGACCCCCGGGAGCTGTTTTTT.